This TCR beta chain was identified during a study of response to subunit inactivated influenza vaccine (dated by TCRdb to the late 2010s). About the full investigation: Deep quantitative T cell receptor repertoire profiling was used in the study to track responses to a trivalent subunit inactivated influenza vaccine. Overall study outcomes, separate from this receptor: According to the authors, only a limited number of new T cells may be recruited by each seasonal influenza vaccination.

From cysteine to phenylalanine, the CDR3 is 16 amino acids long. Only CDR3 DNA is held: 48 bases, read in frame from base 1. Trimming takes 3 bases from V and 6 bases from J, and the germline ends sit 23 bases apart. The germline V gene (reference sequence) yields DFQATT for CDR1 and SNEGSKA for CDR2. As regards this clonotype: Its specific antigen is unknown. Base qualities were left out, and no much larger clone turns up one base away.

Libraries were prepared through RT-PCR. TCRdb lists the instrument as Illumina HiSeq 2500. TCRdb itself trimmed the public reads at Q25 with fastp, ran MiXCR and retained productive beta chains. Rows merge per CDR3 protein into single entries with the most common DNA and genes. Here the sample has almost 250,000 distinct CDR3 sequences; 12% occur a single time. About 8% of the sample is in the top ten clones. This sample comprised non-naive T cells sorted from PBMCs, obtained 14 days before vaccination. The cell subset or site label of this sample denotes: memory T cell fraction. The rearranged chain carries TRBV20-1 and TRBJ1-2, with a tentative D gene TRBD1 over 6 matching bases. The source is a man aged 50-59 years who received an inactivated influenza vaccine. Donor details come from another sample of the same person, matched by shared clones. Read as DNA, the sequence is TGCAGTGCTAGGTCGCCGACAGGTCTGGTTTGGGATGGCTACACCTTC. Translated, this gives CSARSPTGLVWDGYTF.